The entry below describes one T cell receptor (beta chain). The antigen is unknown. The data stem from a study of OX40 agonist ivuxolimab in advanced cancers. Study findings and constraints: Also showing low normalized T-cell clonal expansion were some of the nonresponders.

Sequencing was performed with immunoSEQ multiplex PCR; in TCRdb, only in-frame clones are kept and a portion is missing. The sample has over 55,000 clones; approximately 90% are singletons. The source material was CD4+ or CD8+ T cells sorted from blood, sampled in a trial of the OX40 agonist ivuxolimab. This sequence originates from an adult with an advanced solid tumor such as melanoma, head and neck, liver or kidney cancer.

CDR3: CASSIDITRKTYGYTF. CDR3 coding DNA: TGTGCCAGCAGCATCGATATTACCCGAAAGACCTATGGCTACACCTTC. This chain uses TRBV7-8 with TRBJ1-2, with D unresolved. The V and J ends lost 5 bases and 4 bases respectively, with 20 bases between them. This CDR3 is built from 16 residues. Germline values: CDR1 SGHVS, CDR2 FQNEAQ. Supplemented by reference TRBV7-8 and TRBJ1-2, the full variable domain reads GAGVSQSPRYKVAKRGQDVALRCDPISGHVSLFWYQQALGQGPEFLTYFQNEAQLDKSGLPSDRFFAERPEGSVSTLKIQRTQQEDSAVYLCASSIDITRKTYGYTFGSGTRLTVV.